This T cell receptor beta chain originates from a study of blood T cells in healthy people across ages. For this clonotype: As yet, its antigen is unknown.

CDR3 length: 15 residues. The V gene lost 3 bases and the J gene lost 0 bases, with 9 bases spanning the gap. Germline CDR1 and CDR2: SGHVS and FQNEAQ. Study results and caveats: Since the PBMCs were unsorted, naive and antigen-experienced cells could not be conclusively compared.

Combining a sample-barcoded 5' primer with a J-beta primer mix, a second PCR ran for roughly 7 to 12 cycles. TCRdb redid the calling of the 5' RACE reads with MiXCR, one entry per CDR3 protein. Of 550,000 to 800,000 distinct CDR3 sequences listed, over 20% are singletons. A minimum of 6 million PBMCs was isolated per sample. Sample: blood. V gene TRBV7-8 combines with J gene TRBJ2-4, with D unclear. The source is a man between 65 and 85 years old in good health. Here the CDR3 reads CASSLGSVAKNIQYF. In DNA, the CDR3 is TGTGCCAGCAGCTTGGGGTCCGTAGCCAAAAACATTCAGTACTTC.